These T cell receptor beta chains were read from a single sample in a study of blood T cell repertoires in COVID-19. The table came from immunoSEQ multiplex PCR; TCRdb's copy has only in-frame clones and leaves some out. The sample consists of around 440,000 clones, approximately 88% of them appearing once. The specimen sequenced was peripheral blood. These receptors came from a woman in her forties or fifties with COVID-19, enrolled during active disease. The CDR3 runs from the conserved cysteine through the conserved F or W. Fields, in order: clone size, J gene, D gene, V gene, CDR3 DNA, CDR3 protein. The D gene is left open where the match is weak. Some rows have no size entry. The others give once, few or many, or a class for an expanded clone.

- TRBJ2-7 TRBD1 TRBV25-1 TGTGCCAGCAGTGAACCGGGACAGGGCCTCTACGAGCAGTACTTC CASSEPGQGLYEQYF
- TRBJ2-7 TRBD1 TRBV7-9 TGTGCCAGCATCGGACAGGGATCCGAGCAGTACTTC CASIGQGSEQYF
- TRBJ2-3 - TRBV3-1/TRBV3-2 TGTGCCAGCAGCCAGGGCGGGGGCCCTAGCACAGATACGCAGTATTTT CASSQGGGPSTDTQYF
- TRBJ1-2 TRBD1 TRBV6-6 TGTGCCAGCAGTCCGCCAGTTAGGCGACAGGGAGACTATGGCTACACCTTC CASSPPVRRQGDYGYTF
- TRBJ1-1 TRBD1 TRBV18 TGTGCCAGCTCTCAAACCGGGACAGGGGGTAGCACTGAAGCTTTCTTT CASSQTGTGGSTEAFF
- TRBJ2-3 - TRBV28 TGTGCCAGCGGGGGGCGAGGACAGGCCCTCACGGATACGCAGTATTTT CASGGRGQALTDTQYF
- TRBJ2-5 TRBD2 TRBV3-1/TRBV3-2 TGTGCCAGCAGCCAAGCTAGCGGGGACGGGCAAGAGACCCAGTACTTC CASSQASGDGQETQYF
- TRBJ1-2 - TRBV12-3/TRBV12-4 TGTGCCAGCAGTTATAATGGCTACACCTTC CASSYNGYTF
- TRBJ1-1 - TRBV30 TGTGCCTGGAGTGTAGGACTCGCTGAAGCTTTCTTT CAWSVGLAEAFF
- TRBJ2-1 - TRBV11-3 TGTGCCAGCAGCTTTTTCCCACGTCAGGAGCAGTTCTTC CASSFFPRQEQFF
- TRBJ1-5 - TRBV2 TGTGCCAGCACAACGATACAGGGATCTAATCAGCCCCAGCATTTT CASTTIQGSNQPQHF
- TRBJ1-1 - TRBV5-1 TGCGCCAGCAGCCCGGGACACTCCTACCCTGAAGCTTTCTTT CASSPGHSYPEAFF
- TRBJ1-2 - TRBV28 TGTGCCAGCAGCCCGGACCGGACAGGCTACACCTTC CASSPDRTGYTF
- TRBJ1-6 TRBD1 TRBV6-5 TGTGCCAGCAATAGGGACAGCCTCTATAATTCACCCCTCCACTTT CASNRDSLYNSPLHF
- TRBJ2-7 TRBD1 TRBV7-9 TGTGCCAGCAGCCCCACAGGGGCGGCCCGTCACGAGCAGTACTTC CASSPTGAARHEQYF
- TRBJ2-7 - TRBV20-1 TGCAGTGCCCCCCAGTACTACGAGCAGTACTTC CSAPQYYEQYF
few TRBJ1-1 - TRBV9 TGTGCCAGCAGCCCCCAGAACACTGAAGCTTTCTTT CASSPQNTEAFF
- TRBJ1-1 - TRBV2 TGTGCCAGCATCGGTAATCGGGAAGCTTTCTTT CASIGNREAFF
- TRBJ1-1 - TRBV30 TGTGCCTGGATGCAGGAGGACACTGAAGCTTTCTTT CAWMQEDTEAFF
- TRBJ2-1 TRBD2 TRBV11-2 TGTGCCAGCAGCTTTTCTAGCGGGGGCCGAGTCTCCTACAATGAGCAGTTCTTC CASSFSSGGRVSYNEQFF
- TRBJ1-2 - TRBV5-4 TGTGCCAGCAGCCCCCCGGGAAGGGCCTATGGCTACACCTTC CASSPPGRAYGYTF
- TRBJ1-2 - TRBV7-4 TGTGCCAGCCCTAGGTCCGGCTACACCTTC CASPRSGYTF
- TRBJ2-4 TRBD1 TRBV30 TGTGCCTGTCATTCACAGGGGAACTCAAACATTCAGTACTTC CACHSQGNSNIQYF
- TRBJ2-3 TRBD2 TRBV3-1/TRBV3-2 TGTGCCAGCAGCTTACGTATAGCGGGGGCCACAGATACGCAGTATTTT CASSLRIAGATDTQYF
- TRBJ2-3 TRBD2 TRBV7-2 TGTGCCAGCAGCCTCACTAGCGGGGGTACAGATACGCAGTATTTT CASSLTSGGTDTQYF
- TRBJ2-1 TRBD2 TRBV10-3 TGTGCCATCAGTCGGACTAGCGGGGATCTTAGGGATGAGCAGTTCTTC CAISRTSGDLRDEQFF
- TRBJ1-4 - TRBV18 TGTGCCAGCTCACCGATGCGGTCTTCAACTAATGAAAAACTGTTTTTT CASSPMRSSTNEKLFF
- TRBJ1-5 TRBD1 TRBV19 TGTGCCAGTAGTATCGGGACAGGCGGGAATCAGCCCCAGCATTTT CASSIGTGGNQPQHF
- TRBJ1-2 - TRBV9 TGTGCCAGCAGCGCACAGCCCAATCTATTAACCGGCGGCTACACCTTC CASSAQPNLLTGGYTF
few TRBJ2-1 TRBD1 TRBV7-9 TGTGCCAGCAGCTGGGACAGGGGGAATGAGCAGTTCTTC CASSWDRGNEQFF
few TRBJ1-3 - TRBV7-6 TGTGCCAGCAGCTTACAGGCCTCTGGAAACACCATATATTTT CASSLQASGNTIYF
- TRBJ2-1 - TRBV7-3 TGTGCCAGCAGCTTAATCGGGGGTAGTGAGCAGTTCTTC CASSLIGGSEQFF
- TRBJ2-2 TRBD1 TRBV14 TGTGCCAGCAGCCAACTGAGGGACAGAGGAAGGACCGGGGAGCTGTTTTTT CASSQLRDRGRTGELFF
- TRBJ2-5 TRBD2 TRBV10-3 TGTGCCATCAGTGACTCCCGGGGGGATAGAGAGACCCAGTACTTC CAISDSRGDRETQYF
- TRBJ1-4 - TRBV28 TGTGCCAGCAGTTTACATTCCTTGGGGCAGAGAGGAGAAAAACTGTTTTTT CASSLHSLGQRGEKLFF
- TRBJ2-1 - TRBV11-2 TGTGCCAGCAGCTTATACTCCGGGGTGTACAATGAGCAGTTCTTC CASSLYSGVYNEQFF
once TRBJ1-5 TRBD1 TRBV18 TGTGCCAGCTCACCATCCGGGACAGGAACTTATAGCAATCAGCCCCAGCATTTT CASSPSGTGTYSNQPQHF
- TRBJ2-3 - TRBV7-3 TGTGCCAGCAGCTCCCCCGGGGGTAGTAGACTCACAGATACGCAGTATTTT CASSSPGGSRLTDTQYF
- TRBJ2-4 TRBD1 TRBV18 TGTGCCAGCTCGCCGGGACAGGGGTTGGTCAACATTCAGTACTTC CASSPGQGLVNIQYF
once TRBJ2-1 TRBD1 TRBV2 TGTGCCAGCAGGCGGGACAGGGGGGAAGGTGAGCAGTTCTTC CASRRDRGEGEQFF
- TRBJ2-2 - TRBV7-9 TGTGCCAGCAGCTTAAGAAGGGGCGCAGGTCCGGCCGGGGAGCTGTTTTTT CASSLRRGAGPAGELFF
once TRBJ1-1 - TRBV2 TGTGCCAGCTCTTATAGTGGGGGGATGAACACTGAAGCTTTCTTT CASSYSGGMNTEAFF
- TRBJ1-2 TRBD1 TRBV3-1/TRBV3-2 TGTGCCAGCAGCCAAGGACAGGGGGCGGTTGCTTCCGGCTACACCTTC CASSQGQGAVASGYTF
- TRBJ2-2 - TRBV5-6 TGTGCCAGCAGCTTGGTATCAGGGAGGACCGGGGAGCTGTTTTTT CASSLVSGRTGELFF
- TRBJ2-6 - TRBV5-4 TGTGCCAGCAGCCGGTGGAAGGGGCCCGAGGTCTCTGGGGCCAACGTCCTGACTTTC CASSRWKGPEVSGANVLTF
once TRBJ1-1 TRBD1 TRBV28 TGTGCCAGCAGTCAATACCAGGGGGCGGGCACTGAAGCTTTCTTT CASSQYQGAGTEAFF
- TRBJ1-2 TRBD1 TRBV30 TGTGCCTGGAGTATACAGGGGGCTGGAGGCTACACCTTC CAWSIQGAGGYTF
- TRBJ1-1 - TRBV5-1 TGCGCCAGCAGCTTGTACGGAGAGACTGAAGCTTTCTTT CASSLYGETEAFF
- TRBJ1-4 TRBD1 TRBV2 TGTGCCAGCAGCCCCGACAGGGCGTCTAGAAAGAAACTGTTTTTT CASSPDRASRKKLFF
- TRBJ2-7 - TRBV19 TGTGCCAGTAGTATAGAGGCAGGCAGCTACGAGCAGTACTTC CASSIEAGSYEQYF
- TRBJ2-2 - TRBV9 TGTGCCAGCAGCGTAGCTCCGGGGGCGAACACCGGGGAGCTGTTTTTT CASSVAPGANTGELFF
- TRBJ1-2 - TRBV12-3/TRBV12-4 TGTGCCAGCAGTTTAGCGAGTAACTATGGCTACACCTTC CASSLASNYGYTF
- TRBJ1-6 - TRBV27 TGTGCCAGCAGTTCGGACTTTTCACCCCTCCACTTT CASSSDFSPLHF
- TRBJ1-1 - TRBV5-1 TGCGCCAGCAGCTTGGTGCCAGGGATCGAAGCTTTCTTT CASSLVPGIEAFF
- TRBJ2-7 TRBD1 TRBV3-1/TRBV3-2 TGTGCCAGCAGCCGACAGGGGACCTACGAGCAGTACTTC CASSRQGTYEQYF